Given below is one T cell receptor (beta chain) in context. Its antigen remains unknown. This sample stems from a study of shared clonotypes between healthy human individuals. Profiled with immunoSEQ multiplex PCR; TCRdb holds only in-frame clones, not every one. Found here are 2 million to 2.5 million clones, over 90% of them singletons; the top ten hold about 0.39%. The CDR3 runs 10 residues. V was cut by 3 bases and J by 7 bases, with 6 bases left in between. Germline V lookup: CDR1 DFQATT, CDR2 SNEGSKA (reference sequence). Donation came from healthy HIV-negative adults that had no recent acute infections or vaccinations. General study points: Compared with memory subsets, naive subsets generally had larger estimated richness.

The specimen was naive CD4+ T cells from PBMCs. Noted subset: CD45RA+ positively selected. The receptor was isolated from a man aged 18 to 30 in good health. Some clones in this sample may be carry-over from other donors' samples. This chain links TRBV20-1 with TRBJ2-5; either TRBD1 or TRBD2 may supply D (5 bases each). CDR3 nucleotide sequence: TGCAGTGCTAGTGGGGGGACCCAGTACTTC. It specifies CSASGGTQYF.